The 20 T cell receptor beta chains listed next were all sequenced from one sample in a study of cytomegalovirus exposure and HLA in healthy donors. PCR used 60 Vbeta primers and 13 Jbeta primers. The data were produced by immunoSEQ multiplex PCR, yet TCRdb's version contains in-frame clones alone and is incomplete. The table records 150,000 to 200,000 clones, roughly 73% of them present only once. The sequenced sample consisted of PBMCs. These receptors originate from a man aged 18 to 29 in good health and CMV-seropositive.

This chain connects TRBV19 to TRBJ2-6; 7 nucleotides agree with TRBD1. V shed 3 bases, J shed 3 bases, and the junction held 5 bases outside the gene matches. Germline assignment: CDR1 LNHDA and CDR2 SQIVND (reference sequence). The CDR3 runs to 16 residues. The CDR3 protein is CASSIKGGDGANVLTF. CDR3 coding DNA: TGTGCCAGTAGTATCAAAGGGGGCGATGGGGCCAACGTCCTGACTTTC.

The V call is TRBV28, the J call TRBJ2-2, with 8 bases matching TRBD2. Looked up from germline, CDR1 is MDHEN and CDR2 is SYDVKM. This CDR3 has 16 residues. Trimming at V came to 4 bases and at J to 5 bases, leaving 9 bases not matched to a gene. CDR3 loop: CASSSHPGGGTGELFF. CDR3 in DNA: TGTGCCAGCAGTTCCCATCCCGGGGGGGGAACCGGGGAGCTGTTTTTT. Together with reference TRBV28 and TRBJ2-2, the CDR3 gives the full variable domain: DVKVTQSSRYLVKRTGEKVFLECVQDMDHENMFWYRQDPGLGLRLIYFSYDVKMKEKGDIPEGYSVSREKKERFSLILESASTNQTSMYLCASSSHPGGGTGELFFGEGSRLTVL.

The chain is built from TRBV19 and TRBJ2-1, with D perhaps matching TRBD2 (5 bases). Germline CDR1 LNHDA, CDR2 SQIVND (reference sequence). This CDR3 has 16 residues. Trimming removed 3 bases from V and 4 bases from J, with 16 bases in between. The CDR3 DNA reads as TGTGCCAGTAGTATTTCCCTCCGGGCGGGTTACAATGAGCAGTTCTTC. Encoded protein: CASSISLRAGYNEQFF.

This clone was seen only a few times. The V call is TRBV25-1, the J call TRBJ2-5, with a possible D match to TRBD1 (5 bases). Trimming cost V 0 bases and J 2 bases, with 7 bases left between them. This CDR3 region has 14 residues. The germline V gene has CDR1 MGHDK and CDR2 SYGVNS. The CDR3 region has the DNA TGTGCCAGCAGTGAATATCCAGGGCAAGAGACCCAGTACTTC. As protein: CASSEYPGQETQYF. The full variable domain, rest sourced from reference TRBV25-1 and TRBJ2-5, is EADIYQTPRYLVIGTGKKITLECSQTMGHDKMYWYQQDPGMELHLIHYSYGVNSTEKGDLSSESTVSRIRTEHFPLTLESARPSHTSQYLCASSEYPGQETQYFGPGTRLLVL.

This clone was counted a single time. This chain uses TRBV28 with TRBJ2-7; 10 bases align to TRBD1. The germline V gene has CDR1 MDHEN and CDR2 SYDVKM. CDR3 length equals 13 residues. With 7 bases clipped from V and 4 bases from J, the junction kept 4 bases outside the gene matches. For the CDR3, the DNA is TGTGCCAGCACCGACAGGGGGCTATACGAGCAGTACTTC. Its protein is CASTDRGLYEQYF.

This clone was found a few times. V and J are TRBV4-2 and TRBJ2-7, with TRBD2 as a possible D gene (5 bases). Trimming cost V 4 bases and J 0 bases, with 10 bases left between them. Germline values: CDR1 LGHNA, CDR2 YNFKEQ. CDR3 length equals 14 residues. The CDR3 region is CASSLTGSSYEQYF. The CDR3 coding sequence is TGTGCCAGCAGCCTAACGGGGAGCTCCTACGAGCAGTACTTC.

The V and J genes are TRBV28 and TRBJ2-7, with D uncertain. V was clipped by 3 bases and J by 2 bases, with 8 bases between them. Germline-derived CDR1 and CDR2 are MDHEN and SYDVKM. CDR3 length equals 13 residues. CDR3 coding DNA: TGTGCCAGCAGTTTTCCGGTTGCCTACGAGCAGTACTTC. Protein product: CASSFPVAYEQYF.

This chain joins TRBV18 and TRBJ2-1, with D hard to call. Germline V gene lookup returns CDR1 KGHSH and CDR2 LQKENI. CDR3 length: 13 amino acids. With 1 base removed from V and 5 bases from J, the gap between germline ends came to 6 bases. CDR3 region: CASSPLQDNEQFF. DNA of the CDR3: TGTGCCAGCTCACCACTTCAGGACAATGAGCAGTTCTTC. Drawing the rest from reference TRBV18 and TRBJ2-1, the complete variable domain is NAGVMQNPRHLVRRRGQEARLRCSPMKGHSHVYWYRQLPEEGLKFMVYLQKENIIDESGMPKERFSAEFPKEGPSILRIQQVVRGDSAAYFCASSPLQDNEQFFGPGTRLTVL.

The chain is built from TRBV6-4 and TRBJ2-6; D is uncertain. The ends were cut back, 7 bases at V and 4 bases at J, with 11 bases in the middle. This CDR3 is 14 amino acids long. Germline CDR1 is MRHNA and CDR2 is SNTAGT. CDR3 in amino acids: CASNPGSGANVLTF. CDR3 bases: TGTGCCAGCAACCCCGGTTCAGGGGCCAACGTCCTGACTTTC.

This chain links TRBV27 with TRBJ2-1; 9 bases line up with TRBD1. Germline trimming cut 4 bases from V and 6 bases from J; bases unmatched to any gene: 4. Germline V lookup: CDR1 MNHEY, CDR2 SMNVEV (reference sequence). The CDR3 sequence is 14 residues long. DNA for the CDR3: TGTGCCAGCAGTTACCGGACAGGGGTCAATGAGCAGTTCTTC. The encoded protein is CASSYRTGVNEQFF.

The chain's CDR3 is CASSEHGYSRGEKLFF. CDR3 nucleotides: TGTGCCAGCAGTGAACACGGGTACAGCAGGGGCGAAAAACTGTTTTTT. This chain joins TRBV6-1 and TRBJ1-4; D possibly corresponds to TRBD1 (6 bases). Trimming pared 2 bases from V and 8 bases from J, leaving 18 bases between. CDR1 and CDR2 from the germline V gene are MNHNS and SASEGT. CDR3 size: 16 residues.

The V call is TRBV2, the J call TRBJ1-1; 7 bases line up with TRBD1. Trimming at V came to 3 bases and at J to 1 base, leaving 2 bases not matched to a gene. The CDR3 covers 14 residues. The germline gives CDR1 SNHLY, CDR2 FYNNEI. CDR3 sequence (DNA): TGTGCCAGCAGTGACCGACAGGGGAACACTGAAGCTTTCTTT. It yields the protein CASSDRQGNTEAFF. Drawing the rest from reference TRBV2 and TRBJ1-1, the complete variable domain is EPEVTQTPSHQVTQMGQEVILRCVPISNHLYFYWYRQILGQKVEFLVSFYNNEISEKSEIFDDQFSVERPDGSNFTLKIRSTKLEDSAMYFCASSDRQGNTEAFFGQGTRLTVV.

The rearrangement uses TRBV4-1 and TRBJ2-1; TRBD1 might be the D (5 bases). Trimming took 5 bases from V and 8 from J, leaving 10 bases between them. Germline lookup yields CDR1 MGHRA and CDR2 YSYEKL. The CDR3 length is 12 residues. The CDR3 sequence: CASSGRAHEQFF. The CDR3 nucleotides are TGCGCCAGCAGCGGCAGGGCCCATGAGCAGTTCTTC.

The V call is TRBV28, the J call TRBJ2-7; TRBD1 matches 7 bases. Germline values: CDR1 MDHEN, CDR2 SYDVKM. This CDR3 region has 14 residues. Germline trimming cut 6 bases from V and 5 bases from J; bases unmatched to any gene: 10. The CDR3 region has the DNA TGTGCCAGCAGCATCGACAGGGATCCCCACGAGCAGTACTTC. It specifies CASSIDRDPHEQYF.

This clone has just a few counts. The chain employs TRBV19 and TRBJ1-5, with TRBD1 matching over 7 bases. There are 16 residues in the CDR3. Germline loops: CDR1 LNHDA, CDR2 SQIVND (reference sequence). Trimming at V came to 10 bases and at J to 7 bases, leaving 19 bases not matched to a gene. In DNA form, the CDR3 reads TGTGCCACCGGCTCCGAGTGGGGGAAGGGGGCCCAGCCCCAGCATTTT. It specifies CATGSEWGKGAQPQHF.

The chain is built from TRBV7-2 and TRBJ2-7; 8 positions match TRBD1. V gave up 5 bases and J gave up 3 bases; unmatched junction bases: 12. The CDR3 contains 16 residues. Per germline, CDR1 SGHTA and CDR2 FQGNSA. The CDR3 DNA sequence: TGTGCCAGCAGCCCTACCTTCGCAGGGGGCATCTACGAGCAGTACTTC. It yields the protein CASSPTFAGGIYEQYF.

The V gene is TRBV27, the J gene TRBJ1-6, with 9 bases matching TRBD1. CDR1 MNHEY and CDR2 SMNVEV come from the germline V gene (reference sequence). The junction had 6 bases not matched to a gene; V was cut back by 4 bases and J by 8 bases. This CDR3 has 15 amino acids. The CDR3 here is CASSWDRDGHSPLHF. The CDR3 nucleotides read TGTGCCAGCAGTTGGGACAGGGACGGCCATTCACCCCTCCACTTT.

This chain joins TRBV28 and TRBJ2-1, with TRBD2 identical over 14 bases. V trimming: 6 bases; J trimming: 7 bases; junction bases outside the gene matches: 8. The V gene's germline CDR1 is MDHEN and CDR2 SYDVKM. This CDR3 has 16 amino acids. The CDR3 sequence: CASRKRLAGGRNEQFF. In nucleotides, the CDR3 is TGTGCCAGCAGAAAACGACTAGCGGGAGGGAGGAATGAGCAGTTCTTC.

V and J are TRBV29-1 and TRBJ2-6; TRBD2 agrees at 7 bases. In germline, CDR1 is SQVTM, CDR2 ANQGSEA. The CDR3 extends over 15 amino acids. V gave up 2 bases and J gave up 2 bases; unmatched junction bases: 3. CDR3 nucleotide sequence: TGCAGCGTTGAACGTGGGGGGGCTGGGGCCAACGTCCTGACTTTC. It is translated as CSVERGGAGANVLTF. The full variable domain, completed using reference TRBV29-1 and TRBJ2-6, is SAVISQKPSRDICQRGTSLTIQCQVDSQVTMMFWYRQQPGQSLTLIATANQGSEATYESGFVIDKFPISRPNLTFSTLTVSNMSPEDSSIYLCSVERGGAGANVLTFGAGSRLTVL.

The V gene is TRBV7-8, the J gene TRBJ2-7; 9 nucleotides align to TRBD2. CDR1 is SGHVS, CDR2 FQNEAQ, per germline. The V gene end was trimmed by 3 bases and the J gene end by 6 bases; junction bases not matched to a gene: 6. The CDR3 spans 14 residues. The chain's CDR3 is CASSFSGRRCEQYF. CDR3 in DNA: TGTGCCAGCAGCTTTAGCGGGAGAAGATGCGAGCAGTACTTC.